These 29 T cell receptor beta chains originate from one sample sequenced in a study of blood T cell repertoires in COVID-19. Assay: immunoSEQ multiplex PCR; the TCRdb copy retains only in-frame clones and omits some. The data hold just under 250,000 clones, with about 89% observed a single time. Material for sequencing was PBMCs or T cells enriched from blood (not recorded which). The receptors originated from a woman aged 25 to 39 who had recovered from COVID-19.

This chain joins TRBV19 and TRBJ1-2; TRBD1 matches at 8 bases. This CDR3 spans 13 amino acids. In germline, CDR1 is LNHDA, CDR2 SQIVND (reference sequence). J lost 6 bases, V lost 11 bases, and 11 bases had no gene match. The CDR3 reads CASNPTGAHGYTF. CDR3 nucleotide sequence: TGTGCCTCAAACCCGACAGGGGCTCATGGCTACACCTTC.

The chain employs TRBV9 and TRBJ2-3; 9 bases align to TRBD1. CDR1 and CDR2 (germline): SGDLS, YYNGEE. The CDR3 is 14 residues long. The ends lost 5 bases at V and 4 bases at J; junction bases unmatched: 5. CDR3 region: CASSDRGVADTQYF. The CDR3 nucleotides read TGTGCCAGCAGTGACAGGGGGGTAGCAGATACGCAGTATTTT.

This chain joins TRBV30 and TRBJ1-2; 11 positions agree with TRBD1. Germline V CDR1 and CDR2: GTSNPN, SVGIG (reference sequence). The CDR3 contains 13 residues. V gave up 8 bases and J gave up 6 bases; unmatched junction bases: 8. The CDR3 DNA reads TGTGCCGGCGACCGGGGACAGGGGGATGGCTACACCTTC. Encoded protein: CAGDRGQGDGYTF.

The chain is built from TRBV7-2 and TRBJ2-2; D call uncertain. Germline values: CDR1 SGHTA, CDR2 FQGNSA. The germline V and J ends were trimmed by 6 bases and 5 bases, with 10 bases remaining between them. This CDR3 contains 13 residues. The CDR3 reads CASRLPSTGELFF. CDR3 DNA sequence: TGTGCCAGCAGACTCCCTTCGACCGGGGAGCTGTTTTTT.

This rearrangement joins TRBV29-1 to TRBJ1-1; no definite D call. The V gene's germline CDR1 is SQVTM and CDR2 ANQGSEA. The CDR3 contains 11 residues. Between the trimmed V and J ends, which lost 6 bases and 1 base, there was a span of 6 bases. CDR3 amino acids: CSVNGNTEAFF. Here the CDR3 DNA reads TGCAGCGTGAACGGGAACACTGAAGCTTTCTTT.

Comments on this clone: No DNA is shown, since the ends of the CDR3 on it are uncertain; the CDR3 is the one TCRdb lists. The gene calls are TRBV27 and TRBJ2-1; the D call of TRBD2 is as the table states it, not checked on the DNA. From germline, CDR1 is MNHEY and CDR2 SMNVEV (reference sequence). Counting both end residues, the CDR3 totals 16 amino acids. CDR3 sequence reads: CASSFPEGVASGSLFF.

V usage is TRBV4-2 and J usage is TRBJ2-1; 8 positions agree with TRBD2. Germline-derived CDR1 and CDR2 are LGHNA and YNFKEQ. The CDR3 has 17 residues. V was pared by 4 bases and J by 7 bases, with 15 bases of the junction left unmatched. CDR3 DNA: TGTGCCAGCAGCCGTTCACCGGGACTAGTGGATGAGAATGAGCAGTTCTTC. Translated: CASSRSPGLVDENEQFF.

The gene calls are TRBV7-9 and TRBJ2-7; 12 nucleotides match TRBD2. Trimming cost V 4 bases and J 3 bases; bases outside gene matches: 10. The CDR3 is 17 residues long. The V gene's germline CDR1 is SEHNR and CDR2 FQNEAQ (reference sequence). CDR3 loop: CASSSRLAGDPLYEQYF. CDR3 DNA sequence: TGTGCCAGCAGCTCTCGACTAGCGGGAGACCCCCTCTACGAGCAGTACTTC.

The rearrangement links TRBV28 to TRBJ2-7; TRBD2 aligns across 10 bases. V lost 8 bases, J lost 3 bases, and 10 bases stayed unmatched. CDR1 and CDR2 (germline): MDHEN, SYDVKM. The CDR3 contains 15 residues. The CDR3 spells CASGILAGGGYEQYF. The CDR3 coding sequence is TGTGCCAGCGGTATCTTAGCGGGAGGTGGCTACGAGCAGTACTTC.

The chain uses TRBV28 and TRBJ2-7, with 8 bases identical to TRBD1. The CDR3 is 16 residues long. The J segment lost 6 bases and the V segment lost 2 bases, leaving 12 bases of the junction unmatched. From germline, CDR1 is MDHEN and CDR2 SYDVKM. The CDR3: CASSLVITGGETEQYF. CDR3 bases: TGTGCCAGCAGTTTAGTGATAACAGGGGGAGAAACCGAGCAGTACTTC.

V is TRBV19 and J is TRBJ2-5; D possibly corresponds to TRBD2 (5 bases). The V end lost 3 bases, the J end lost 5 bases, and 7 bases lay between the germline ends. This CDR3 has 12 amino acids. The germline V gene has CDR1 LNHDA and CDR2 SQIVND (reference sequence). The CDR3 DNA sequence: TGTGCCAGTAGTATGAGGGCGGAGACCCAGTACTTC. The encoded protein is CASSMRAETQYF.

The rearrangement joins TRBV9 to TRBJ2-7; D remains unclear. Germline V gene sequence: CDR1 SGDLS, CDR2 YYNGEE. V was shortened by 0 bases and J by 7 bases, with 11 bases between the two germline ends. This CDR3 region has 13 residues. As DNA, the CDR3 is TGTGCCAGCAGCGTAGGAGGCTCGCAGGAGCAGTACTTC. This codes for CASSVGGSQEQYF. Based on the CDR3 plus reference TRBV9 and TRBJ2-7, the full variable domain is DSGVTQTPKHLITATGQRVTLRCSPRSGDLSVYWYQQSLDQGLQFLIQYYNGEERAKGNILERFSAQQFPDLHSELNLSSLELGDSALYFCASSVGGSQEQYFGPGTRLTVT.

The chain combines TRBV7-3 with TRBJ2-1, with D perhaps TRBD1 (5 bases). Germline V gives CDR1 SGHTA, CDR2 FQGTGA. V was pared by 2 bases and J by 0 bases, with 11 bases between. The CDR3 is made up of 16 amino acids. Here the CDR3 DNA reads TGTGCCAGCAGCTTAGAGGTGGGGCTCTCCTACAATGAGCAGTTCTTC. It codes for CASSLEVGLSYNEQFF.

The V and J genes are TRBV18 and TRBJ1-1, with 10 positions matching TRBD1. Germline lookup yields CDR1 KGHSH and CDR2 LQKENI. The V and J ends lost 5 bases and 1 base, in that order; junction bases with no gene match: 7. The length of the CDR3 is 16 residues. In DNA form, the CDR3 reads TGTGCCAGCTCAATCGGGACAGGGGAATGGAACACTGAAGCTTTCTTT. Encoded protein: CASSIGTGEWNTEAFF.

This clone has a single count. V gene TRBV6-5 combines with J gene TRBJ2-1; D perhaps matches TRBD2 (7 bases). This CDR3 comprises 12 residues. The germline V gene has CDR1 MNHEY and CDR2 SVGAGI. The V and J ends lost 6 bases and 12 bases respectively, with 15 bases between them. In DNA form, the CDR3 reads TGTGCCAGCAGAGGCAGCGGGACAACGCAGTTCTTC. It translates to CASRGSGTTQFF.

J is TRBJ1-5 and V is TRBV28; 7 bases are a match to TRBD1. The V gene's germline CDR1 is MDHEN and CDR2 SYDVKM. The CDR3 sequence is 15 residues long. Trimming took 5 bases from V and 2 from J; bases not matched to a gene: 6. CDR3 sequence (DNA): TGTGCCAGCAGTGACAGGGAATCGGGCAATCAGCCCCAGCATTTT. This gives the protein CASSDRESGNQPQHF.

The V and J genes are TRBV9 and TRBJ2-2; 8 bases agree with TRBD2. The V segment lost 2 bases and the J segment 5 bases; nucleotides outside the gene matches: 8. This CDR3 region has 16 residues. Per germline, CDR1 SGDLS and CDR2 YYNGEE. CDR3 DNA sequence: TGTGCCAGCAGCGTTCAGGGGACTAGGGGAACCGGGGAGCTGTTTTTT. Protein: CASSVQGTRGTGELFF.

This rearrangement joins TRBV7-3 to TRBJ1-1, with 7 bases aligning to TRBD1. CDR1 SGHTA and CDR2 FQGTGA come from the germline V gene. J was trimmed by 5 bases and V by 2 bases; bases with no gene match: 5. The CDR3 has 14 residues. The CDR3 region is CASSLHDRATEAFF. CDR3 nucleotides: TGTGCCAGCAGCTTACACGACAGGGCAACTGAAGCTTTCTTT.

Worth noting for this clone: The junction shows a germline mismatch at one end, possibly a read error. This chain connects TRBV20-1 to TRBJ2-1; 8 nucleotides align to TRBD2. CDR3 size: 11 residues. From germline, CDR1 is DFQATT and CDR2 SNEGSKA (reference sequence). The CDR3 region is CSARSGRGGLF. In DNA form, the CDR3 reads TGCAGTGCTCGGAGCGGGAGAGGGGGGCTCTTC.

V gene TRBV21-1 combines with J gene TRBJ2-7; the tabulated D call, TRBD2, remains unverified against the DNA. TRBV21-1 is designated a pseudogene. The CDR3 loop spans 16 amino acids. CDR3 in DNA: TGTGCCAGCAGCAAGGGGGGTGCAGGTCCGGCCTACGAGCAGTACTTC. Amino acid sequence: CASSKGGAGPAYEQYF.

To note about this clone: At the DNA level, this CDR3 is encoded by other sequences in the same sample as well. This rearrangement joins TRBV7-2 to TRBJ2-2; 8 nucleotides agree with TRBD1. Unmatched junction bases numbered 2, after V lost 4 bases and J lost 1 base. The CDR3 is 15 amino acids. From germline, CDR1 is SGHTA and CDR2 FQGNSA. The CDR3, as DNA: TGTGCCAGCAGCTCAGGACAGGGGAACACCGGGGAGCTGTTTTTT. Protein product: CASSSGQGNTGELFF.

This clone turned up a few times. The J gene is TRBJ1-1, the V gene TRBV29-1, with D tentatively TRBD1 (5 bases). Germline CDR1 is SQVTM and CDR2 is ANQGSEA. This CDR3 spans 13 amino acids. V lost 5 bases and J 1 base, leaving 11 bases between the germline ends. CDR3 residues: CSVSLGQNTEAFF. The CDR3 nucleotides read TGCAGCGTTTCTCTAGGACAGAACACTGAAGCTTTCTTT.

The chain has TRBV11-2 and TRBJ2-2, with D possibly being TRBD2 (6 bases). Germline CDR1 is SGHAT and CDR2 is FQNNGV. This CDR3 has 15 residues. Trimming removed 5 bases from V and 7 bases from J, with 17 bases in between. The CDR3 DNA follows: TGTGCCAGCAGCCTCTTATCAGGAGCGGGCGGGGAGCTGTTTTTT. It yields the protein CASSLLSGAGGELFF.

This sequence joins TRBV10-3 and TRBJ2-7; 9 bases map to TRBD1. The CDR3 extends over 14 amino acids. J was trimmed by 3 bases and V by 6 bases; bases with no gene match: 6. CDR1 ENHRY and CDR2 SYGVKD come from the germline V gene. CDR3 nucleotides: TGTGCCATCAGAGCGGACAGGGGAGGCTACGAGCAGTACTTC. It is translated as CAIRADRGGYEQYF.

The V call is TRBV5-4, the J call TRBJ1-2, with a tentative D call TRBD1 (5 bases). CDR3 length: 15 residues. The V and J ends lost 3 bases and 5 bases respectively, with 17 bases between them. Germline CDR1 reads SGHNT; CDR2 reads YYREEE (reference sequence). The CDR3, as DNA: TGTGCCAGCAGCTCCCGCGGCTCAGGGATTTATGGCTACACCTTC. As protein: CASSSRGSGIYGYTF.

The chain combines TRBV30 with TRBJ1-5, with D unresolved. The CDR3 is 14 amino acids. The germline gives CDR1 GTSNPN, CDR2 SVGIG (reference sequence). V shed 2 bases and J shed 3 bases, with 11 bases lying between them. CDR3 in amino acids: CAWSLSQFNQPQHF. CDR3 bases: TGTGCCTGGAGTTTATCACAGTTCAATCAGCCCCAGCATTTT.

This clone has ten or more counts. The chain employs TRBV7-6 and TRBJ2-2; D is uncertain. The V gene lost 5 bases and the J gene lost 4 bases, with 17 bases spanning the gap. This CDR3 comprises 16 residues. Germline CDR1 reads SGHVS; CDR2 reads FNYEAQ. This CDR3 reads CASSEKWSRSTGELFF. In DNA form, the CDR3 reads TGTGCCAGCAGCGAAAAATGGTCCCGGTCCACCGGGGAGCTGTTTTTT.

The V call is TRBV28, the J call TRBJ1-2; D possibly corresponds to TRBD1 (6 bases). This CDR3 comprises 14 residues. Germline CDR1 and CDR2: MDHEN and SYDVKM. With 3 bases removed from V and 4 bases from J, the gap between germline ends came to 12 bases. CDR3 DNA sequence: TGTGCCAGCAGTTTGAGGACAGCCAGCTATGGCTACACCTTC. Its protein product is CASSLRTASYGYTF.

The chain combines TRBV4-3 with TRBJ1-4, with D perhaps matching TRBD1 (5 bases). Trimming removed 3 bases at V and 10 bases at J, with 15 bases between. The CDR3 contains 14 residues. The V gene's germline CDR1 is LGHNA and CDR2 YSLEER. CDR3 in DNA: TGCGCCAGCAGCCAGAGAGGTAACGGGGGAAAACTGTTTTTT. Residues: CASSQRGNGGKLFF.